The 26 T cell receptor beta chains given below trace back to one sample, sequenced in a study of blood T cell repertoires in COVID-19. Profiled with immunoSEQ multiplex PCR; TCRdb holds only in-frame clones, not every one. This sample has approximately 200,000 clones, with roughly 84% found just once. The sequencing sample was made of peripheral blood. Receptors originate from a man in his forties with active or convalescent COVID-19.

The rearrangement uses TRBV28 and TRBJ1-5, with 8 positions matching TRBD1. The J segment lost 4 bases and the V segment lost 6 bases, leaving 8 bases of the junction unmatched. The CDR3 is 15 amino acids. CDR1 and CDR2 (germline): MDHEN, SYDVKM. Here the CDR3 reads CASRGGTGGNQPQHF. Written as DNA, the CDR3 is TGTGCCAGCAGGGGGGGGACAGGAGGTAATCAGCCCCAGCATTTT.

The J gene is TRBJ2-7, the V gene TRBV6-4; D might be TRBD1 (6 bases). The length of the CDR3 is 14 residues. V lost 6 bases to trimming and J lost 0 bases, with 12 bases between them. The V gene's germline CDR1 is MRHNA and CDR2 SNTAGT. The CDR3 region has the DNA TGTGCCAGCAGACCCGACAGGAGCTCCTACGAGCAGTACTTC. It translates to CASRPDRSSYEQYF.

V usage is TRBV5-4 and J usage is TRBJ2-3; unclear D gene. This CDR3 is built from 15 residues. Trimming took off 7 bases at V and 5 bases at J, with 20 bases between the two ends. CDR1 and CDR2 (germline): SGHNT, YYREEE (reference sequence). DNA of the CDR3: TGTGCCAGCTCTGAACCCGGCCTGTCGGGAGATACGCAGTATTTT. Translation: CASSEPGLSGDTQYF.

This chain links TRBV12-3 or TRBV12-4 with TRBJ1-1; D gene unclear. The CDR3 is 11 residues long. Trimming stripped 6 bases from V and 1 base from J, with 3 bases between. CDR3 protein: CASRANTEAFF. CDR3 nucleotide sequence: TGTGCCAGCAGAGCGAACACTGAAGCTTTCTTT.

The gene calls are TRBV12-3 or TRBV12-4 and TRBJ1-3; unclear D gene. This CDR3 spans 12 amino acids. V was clipped by 11 bases and J by 0 bases, with 8 bases between them. CDR3 sequence reads: CAVASSGNTIYF. Written as DNA, the CDR3 is TGTGCCGTGGCTTCCTCTGGAAACACCATATATTTT.

This chain connects TRBV19 to TRBJ2-5, with D perhaps TRBD1 (8 bases). The germline CDR1 and CDR2 sequences are LNHDA and SQIVND (reference sequence). The CDR3 consists of 16 residues. With 7 bases removed from V and 5 bases from J, the gap between germline ends came to 23 bases. The CDR3 DNA reads as TGTGCCAGTACCCCAGGACAGGGAGGGTTTGGGGAGACCCAGTACTTC. Translated: CASTPGQGGFGETQYF.

This rearrangement joins TRBV6-5 to TRBJ1-1; 7 bases are a match to TRBD1. CDR1 is MNHEY and CDR2 is SVGAGI in the germline V gene. V gave up 4 bases and J gave up 7 bases; unmatched junction bases: 9. This CDR3 is built from 14 residues. The CDR3 is CASSFFQGVGEAFF. For the CDR3, the DNA is TGTGCCAGCAGTTTCTTTCAGGGGGTGGGTGAAGCTTTCTTT.

The chain combines TRBV28 with TRBJ1-6, with D maybe TRBD1 (5 bases). V gave up 4 bases and J gave up 8 bases, with 21 bases separating them. This CDR3 region has 17 residues. CDR1 and CDR2 from the germline V gene are MDHEN and SYDVKM. CDR3: CASSSPYRDGRDSPLHF. As DNA, the CDR3 is TGTGCCAGCAGTTCCCCCTACCGGGACGGGAGGGATTCACCCCTCCACTTT. The variable domain in full, with the rest retrieved from reference TRBV28 and TRBJ1-6, is DVKVTQSSRYLVKRTGEKVFLECVQDMDHENMFWYRQDPGLGLRLIYFSYDVKMKEKGDIPEGYSVSREKKERFSLILESASTNQTSMYLCASSSPYRDGRDSPLHFGNGTRLTVT.

The V call is TRBV6-5, the J call TRBJ1-1, with 8 positions matching TRBD1. This CDR3 comprises 14 residues. Germline values: CDR1 MNHEY, CDR2 SVGAGI. V was pared by 0 bases and J by 6 bases, with 3 bases of the junction left unmatched. The CDR3 here is CASSYSGQAAEAFF. CDR3 DNA sequence: TGTGCCAGCAGTTACTCGGGACAGGCCGCTGAAGCTTTCTTT.

The chain recombines TRBV29-1 with TRBJ2-7; tentative D call: TRBD1 (6 bases). This CDR3 is 13 amino acids long. V was clipped by 7 bases and J by 5 bases, with 18 bases between them. Looked up from germline, CDR1 is SQVTM and CDR2 is ANQGSEA. The CDR3 is CSAGDTSPNEQYF. CDR3 in DNA: TGCAGCGCCGGGGACACCTCTCCGAACGAGCAGTACTTC.

This chain connects TRBV19 to TRBJ2-1; the match to TRBD1 covers 10 bases. The V segment lost 3 bases and the J segment 1 base; nucleotides outside the gene matches: 6. Germline V gene lookup returns CDR1 LNHDA and CDR2 SQIVND (reference sequence). CDR3 length: 17 residues. The CDR3, as DNA: TGTGCCAGTAGTATTAGCCGACAGGGGGCGTCCTACAATGAGCAGTTCTTC. The encoded protein is CASSISRQGASYNEQFF.

J is TRBJ1-2 and V is TRBV19; 7 bases map to TRBD1. Germline V gives CDR1 LNHDA, CDR2 SQIVND (reference sequence). CDR3 size: 15 residues. Unmatched junction bases numbered 13, after V lost 4 bases and J lost 8 bases. The CDR3 sequence: CASSRDRRESGGYTF. DNA of the CDR3: TGTGCCAGTAGTAGGGACAGACGGGAGAGTGGGGGCTACACCTTC.

A few counts support this clone. The rearrangement uses TRBV2 and TRBJ1-2, with 7 bases identical to TRBD1. The CDR3 sequence is 13 residues long. V lost 4 bases and J lost 2; bases outside the gene matches: 1. Germline V gene sequence: CDR1 SNHLY, CDR2 FYNNEI. For the CDR3, the DNA is TGTGCCAGCAGTGGGACAGGCAACTATGGCTACACCTTC. Translated, it gives CASSGTGNYGYTF.

The V gene is TRBV4-1, the J gene TRBJ1-1; unclear D gene. The V end lost 1 base, the J end lost 6 bases, and 9 bases lay between the germline ends. Germline values: CDR1 MGHRA, CDR2 YSYEKL. CDR3 length: 13 amino acids. This CDR3 reads CASSQVYPAEAFF. The CDR3 DNA reads as TGCGCCAGCAGCCAAGTCTACCCCGCTGAAGCTTTCTTT.

The J gene is TRBJ2-2, the V gene TRBV13; 7 bases fit TRBD1. Per the germline V gene, CDR1 is PRHDT and CDR2 is FYEKMQ (reference sequence). The junction had 5 bases not matched to a gene; V was cut back by 4 bases and J by 6 bases. There are 14 residues in the CDR3. CDR3 sequence (DNA): TGTGCCAGCAGCTCCCCGACAGGGCCCGGGGAGCTGTTTTTT. Translation gives CASSSPTGPGELFF. The full variable domain, its missing parts supplied by reference TRBV13 and TRBJ2-2, is AAGVIQSPRHLIKEKRETATLKCYPIPRHDTVYWYQQGPGQDPQFLISFYEKMQSDKGSIPDRFSAQQFSDYHSELNMSSLELGDSALYFCASSSPTGPGELFFGEGSRLTVL.

The genes are TRBV30 and TRBJ1-5, with no clear D. The germline V gene encodes CDR1 GTSNPN and CDR2 SVGIG (reference sequence). The CDR3 covers 15 residues. V lost 2 bases, J lost 3 bases, and 14 bases lay in between. Here the CDR3 DNA reads TGTGCCTGGAGTTCGGGAGCAGTGATCAATCAGCCCCAGCATTTT. Encoded protein: CAWSSGAVINQPQHF.

This sequence joins TRBV2 and TRBJ2-7; unclear D gene. The CDR3 covers 15 residues. Germline CDR1 and CDR2: SNHLY and FYNNEI. Trimming removed 2 bases from V and 6 bases from J, with 17 bases in between. CDR3 residues: CASSERFIPAGEQYF. The CDR3 DNA sequence: TGTGCCAGCAGTGAAAGGTTCATCCCCGCAGGCGAGCAGTACTTC.

The chain uses TRBV7-9 and TRBJ2-5; 11 nucleotides agree with TRBD2. This CDR3 region has 16 residues. The V segment lost 4 bases and the J segment 0 bases; nucleotides outside the gene matches: 4. CDR1 and CDR2 from the germline V gene are SEHNR and FQNEAQ (reference sequence). CDR3: CASSSQTSGDQETQYF. The CDR3 coding sequence is TGTGCCAGCAGCTCCCAGACTAGCGGGGACCAAGAGACCCAGTACTTC. Using reference TRBV7-9 and TRBJ2-5 for the parts outside the CDR3, the full variable domain is DTGVSQNPRHKITKRGQNVTFRCDPISEHNRLYWYRQTLGQGPEFLTYFQNEAQLEKSRLLSDRFSAERPKGSFSTLEIQRTEQGDSAMYLCASSSQTSGDQETQYFGPGTRLLVL.

This chain joins TRBV6-1 and TRBJ1-2; D unresolved. There are 15 residues in the CDR3. CDR1 and CDR2 from the germline V gene are MNHNS and SASEGT. V was shortened by 0 bases and J by 4 bases, with 12 bases between the two germline ends. The DNA of the CDR3 is TGTGCCAGCAGTGAAGCGCTTCACCCAGGCTATGGCTACACCTTC. Its translation is CASSEALHPGYGYTF.

This clone showed up just once. The chain couples TRBV19 to TRBJ1-5; TRBD1 agrees at 9 bases. V shed 6 bases and J 1 base; nucleotides not matched to a gene: 10. CDR1 LNHDA and CDR2 SQIVND come from the germline V gene (reference sequence). This CDR3 is built from 17 residues. The CDR3 DNA sequence: TGTGCCAGTAGGGACAGGGGTTACGGGCTAAGCAATCAGCCCCAGCATTTT. Amino acid sequence: CASRDRGYGLSNQPQHF.

The chain has TRBV7-9 and TRBJ2-7; 11 nucleotides match TRBD2. Trimming removed 5 bases from V and 6 bases from J; junction bases left unmatched: 12. The CDR3 contains 16 residues. CDR1 SEHNR and CDR2 FQNEAQ come from the germline V gene (reference sequence). DNA of the CDR3: TGTGCCAGCAGCCTCGGACTAGCGGGCCCCCGCCGCGAGCAGTACTTC. It is translated as CASSLGLAGPRREQYF.

The V and J genes are TRBV27 and TRBJ1-6; 7 bases match TRBD1. Per the germline V gene, CDR1 is MNHEY and CDR2 is SMNVEV (reference sequence). The CDR3 has 13 residues. V was pared by 7 bases and J by 8 bases, with 5 bases of the junction left unmatched. The CDR3 DNA follows: TGTGCCAGCAACAGGGGTAGGGATTCACCCCTCCACTTT. This encodes CASNRGRDSPLHF.

This clone was seen once. The CDR3 DNA reads as TGTGCCAGCAGCTTGGACAGGGGGCCCCACGAGCAGTACTTC. Protein: CASSLDRGPHEQYF. The V gene is TRBV5-4, the J gene TRBJ2-7; TRBD1 aligns across 9 bases. Germline V lookup: CDR1 SGHNT, CDR2 YYREEE (reference sequence). J gave up 5 bases and V 0 bases, and 3 bases lay outside the gene matches. This CDR3 region has 14 residues.

The chain uses TRBV9 and TRBJ2-7; TRBD2 agrees at 8 bases. This CDR3 has 15 residues. The germline gives CDR1 SGDLS, CDR2 YYNGEE. J lost 6 bases, V lost 4 bases, and 12 bases had no gene match. CDR3 in DNA: TGTGCCAGCAGCCCCGGACTAGCTTTAGAGGGCGAGCAGTACTTC. Amino acids: CASSPGLALEGEQYF.

The CDR3 loop is CASRHPGFFNYGYTF. The CDR3 DNA reads as TGTGCCAGCAGGCATCCAGGGTTTTTTAACTATGGCTACACCTTC. The chain combines TRBV2 with TRBJ1-2; a possible D gene is TRBD1 (5 bases). V was pared by 6 bases and J by 1 base, with 15 bases between. The CDR3 is made up of 15 amino acids. Germline loops: CDR1 SNHLY, CDR2 FYNNEI.

This clone came up once. This chain connects TRBV6-5 to TRBJ1-4; 7 bases map to TRBD1. The CDR3 length is 13 residues. V was pared by 6 bases and J by 8 bases, with 6 bases of the junction left unmatched. Germline values: CDR1 MNHEY, CDR2 SVGAGI. This CDR3 reads CASRDRVREKLFF. CDR3 bases: TGTGCCAGCAGAGACAGGGTTCGGGAAAAACTGTTTTTT.